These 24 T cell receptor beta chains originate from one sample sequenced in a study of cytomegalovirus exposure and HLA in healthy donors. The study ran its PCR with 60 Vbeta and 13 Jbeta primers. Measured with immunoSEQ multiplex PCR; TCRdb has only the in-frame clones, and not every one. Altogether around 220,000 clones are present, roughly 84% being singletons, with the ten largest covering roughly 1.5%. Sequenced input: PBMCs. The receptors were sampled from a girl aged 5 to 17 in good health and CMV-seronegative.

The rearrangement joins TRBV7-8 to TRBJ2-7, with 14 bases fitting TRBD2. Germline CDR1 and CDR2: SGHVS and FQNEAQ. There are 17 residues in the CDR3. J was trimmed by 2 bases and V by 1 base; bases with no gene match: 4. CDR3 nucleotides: TGTGCCAGCAGCTTAGGGGGACTAGCGGGAGAGACCTACGAGCAGTACTTC. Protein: CASSLGGLAGETYEQYF.

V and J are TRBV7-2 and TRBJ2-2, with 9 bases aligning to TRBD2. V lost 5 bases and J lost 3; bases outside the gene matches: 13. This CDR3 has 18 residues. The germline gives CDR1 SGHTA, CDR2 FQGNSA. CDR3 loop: CASSPTVGGGADTGELFF. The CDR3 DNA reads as TGTGCCAGCAGCCCTACGGTCGGCGGGGGGGCCGACACCGGGGAGCTGTTTTTT.

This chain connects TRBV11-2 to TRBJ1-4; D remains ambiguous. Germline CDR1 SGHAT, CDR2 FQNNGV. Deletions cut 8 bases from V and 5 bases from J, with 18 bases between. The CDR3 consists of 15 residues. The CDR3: CASRPGGQQNEKLFF. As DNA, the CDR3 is TGTGCCAGCCGGCCAGGCGGGCAGCAAAATGAAAAACTGTTTTTT.

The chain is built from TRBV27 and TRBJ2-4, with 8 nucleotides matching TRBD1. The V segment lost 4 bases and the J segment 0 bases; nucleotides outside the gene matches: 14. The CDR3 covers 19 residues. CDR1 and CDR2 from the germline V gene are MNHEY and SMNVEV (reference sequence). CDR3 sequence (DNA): TGTGCCAGCAGTTCCTTGGGCGGGGACAGGCTTATAGCCAAAAACATTCAGTACTTC. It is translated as CASSSLGGDRLIAKNIQYF.

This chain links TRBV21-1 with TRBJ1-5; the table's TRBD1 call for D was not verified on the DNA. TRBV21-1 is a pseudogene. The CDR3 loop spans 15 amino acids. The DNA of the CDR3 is TGTGCCAGCAGACTAACAGGGGGGAGCAATCAGCCCCAGCATTTT. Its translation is CASRLTGGSNQPQHF.

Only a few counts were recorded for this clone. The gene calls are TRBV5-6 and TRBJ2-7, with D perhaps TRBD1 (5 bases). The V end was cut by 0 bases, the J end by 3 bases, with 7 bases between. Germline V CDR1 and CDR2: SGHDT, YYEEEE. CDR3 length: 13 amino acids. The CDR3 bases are TGTGCCAGCAGCTTGGGCAGGGTCTACGAGCAGTACTTC. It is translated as CASSLGRVYEQYF. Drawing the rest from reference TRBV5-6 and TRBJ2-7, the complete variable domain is DAGVTQSPTHLIKTRGQQVTLRCSPKSGHDTVSWYQQALGQGPQFIFQYYEEEERQRGNFPDRFSGHQFPNYSSELNVNALLLGDSALYLCASSLGRVYEQYFGPGTRLTVT.

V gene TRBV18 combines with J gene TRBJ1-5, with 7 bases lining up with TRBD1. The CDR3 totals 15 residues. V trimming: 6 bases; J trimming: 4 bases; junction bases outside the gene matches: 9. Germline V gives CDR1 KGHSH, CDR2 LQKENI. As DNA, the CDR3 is TGTGCCAGCTCTTCCGGGACAGCAAAGAATCAGCCCCAGCATTTT. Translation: CASSSGTAKNQPQHF.

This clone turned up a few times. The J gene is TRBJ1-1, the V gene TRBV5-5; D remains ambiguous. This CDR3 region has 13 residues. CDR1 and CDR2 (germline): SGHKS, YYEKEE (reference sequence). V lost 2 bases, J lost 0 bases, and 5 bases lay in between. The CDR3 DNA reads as TGTGCCAGCAGCTTCACAGTGAACACTGAAGCTTTCTTT. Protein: CASSFTVNTEAFF. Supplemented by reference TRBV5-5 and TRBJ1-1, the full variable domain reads DAGVTQSPTHLIKTRGQQVTLRCSPISGHKSVSWYQQVLGQGPQFIFQYYEKEERGRGNFPDRFSARQFPNYSSELNVNALLLGDSALYLCASSFTVNTEAFFGQGTRLTVV.

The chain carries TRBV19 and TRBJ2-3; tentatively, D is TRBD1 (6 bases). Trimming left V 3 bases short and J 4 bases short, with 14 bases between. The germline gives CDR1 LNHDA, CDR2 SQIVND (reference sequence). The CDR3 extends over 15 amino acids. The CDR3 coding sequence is TGTGCCAGTAGTATCACAGGGAAACGGGCAGATACGCAGTATTTT. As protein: CASSITGKRADTQYF.

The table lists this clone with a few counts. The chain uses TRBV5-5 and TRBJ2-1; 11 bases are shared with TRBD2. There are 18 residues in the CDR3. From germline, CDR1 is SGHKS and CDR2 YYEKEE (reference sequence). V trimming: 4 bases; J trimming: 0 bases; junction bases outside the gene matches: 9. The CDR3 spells CASSPVVAGGSSYNEQFF. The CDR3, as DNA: TGTGCCAGCAGCCCGGTGGTAGCGGGAGGGTCCTCCTACAATGAGCAGTTCTTC. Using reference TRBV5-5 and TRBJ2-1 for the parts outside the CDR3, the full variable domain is DAGVTQSPTHLIKTRGQQVTLRCSPISGHKSVSWYQQVLGQGPQFIFQYYEKEERGRGNFPDRFSARQFPNYSSELNVNALLLGDSALYLCASSPVVAGGSSYNEQFFGPGTRLTVL.

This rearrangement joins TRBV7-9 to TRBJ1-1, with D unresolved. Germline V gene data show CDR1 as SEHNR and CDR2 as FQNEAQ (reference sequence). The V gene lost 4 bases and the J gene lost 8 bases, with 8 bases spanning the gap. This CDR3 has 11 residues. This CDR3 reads CASSSTIEAFF. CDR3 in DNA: TGTGCCAGCAGCTCCACTATAGAAGCTTTCTTT.

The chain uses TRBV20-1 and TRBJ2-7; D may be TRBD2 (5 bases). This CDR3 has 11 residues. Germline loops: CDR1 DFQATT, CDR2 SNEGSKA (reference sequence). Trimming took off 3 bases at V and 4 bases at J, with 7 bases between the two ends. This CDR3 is CSARGGYEQYF. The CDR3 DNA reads TGCAGTGCTAGGGGCGGGTACGAGCAGTACTTC.

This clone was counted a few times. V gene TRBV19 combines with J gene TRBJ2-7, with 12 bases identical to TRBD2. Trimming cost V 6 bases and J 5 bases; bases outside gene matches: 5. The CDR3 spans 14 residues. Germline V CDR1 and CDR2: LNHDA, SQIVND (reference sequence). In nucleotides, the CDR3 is TGTGCCAGTAGCTTGACTAGCGGGAGCCACGAGCAGTACTTC. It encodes CASSLTSGSHEQYF. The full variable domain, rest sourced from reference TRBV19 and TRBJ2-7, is DGGITQSPKYLFRKEGQNVTLSCEQNLNHDAMYWYRQDPGQGLRLIYYSQIVNDFQKGDIAEGYSVSREKKESFPLTVTSAQKNPTAFYLCASSLTSGSHEQYFGPGTRLTVT.

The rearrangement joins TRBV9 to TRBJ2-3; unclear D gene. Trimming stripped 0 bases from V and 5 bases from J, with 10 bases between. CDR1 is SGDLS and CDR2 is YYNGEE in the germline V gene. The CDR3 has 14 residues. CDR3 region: CASSVGSSEDTQYF. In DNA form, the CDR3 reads TGTGCCAGCAGCGTAGGGAGCAGTGAAGATACGCAGTATTTT.

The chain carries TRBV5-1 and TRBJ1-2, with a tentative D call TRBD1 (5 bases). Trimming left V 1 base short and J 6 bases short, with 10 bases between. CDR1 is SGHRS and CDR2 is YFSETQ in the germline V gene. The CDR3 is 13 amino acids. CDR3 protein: CASSLFGGDGYTF. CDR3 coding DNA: TGCGCCAGCAGCTTGTTTGGGGGGGATGGCTACACCTTC.

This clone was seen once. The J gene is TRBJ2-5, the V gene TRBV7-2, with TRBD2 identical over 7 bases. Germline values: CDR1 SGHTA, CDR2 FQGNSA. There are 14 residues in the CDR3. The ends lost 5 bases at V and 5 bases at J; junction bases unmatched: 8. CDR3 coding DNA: TGTGCCAGCAGCCGCCCGGCGGGAGTGGAGACCCAGTACTTC. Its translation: CASSRPAGVETQYF. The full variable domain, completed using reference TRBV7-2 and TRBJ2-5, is GAGVSQSPSNKVTEKGKDVELRCDPISGHTALYWYRQSLGQGLEFLIYFQGNSAPDKSGLPSDRFSAERTGGSVSTLTIQRTQQEDSAVYLCASSRPAGVETQYFGPGTRLLVL.

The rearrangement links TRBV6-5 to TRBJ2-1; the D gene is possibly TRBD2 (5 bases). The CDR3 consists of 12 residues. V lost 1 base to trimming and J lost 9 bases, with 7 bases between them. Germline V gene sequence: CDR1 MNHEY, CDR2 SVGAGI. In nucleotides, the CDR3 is TGTGCCAGCAGTTACTTCGGAGGTGAGCAGTTCTTC. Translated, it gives CASSYFGGEQFF.

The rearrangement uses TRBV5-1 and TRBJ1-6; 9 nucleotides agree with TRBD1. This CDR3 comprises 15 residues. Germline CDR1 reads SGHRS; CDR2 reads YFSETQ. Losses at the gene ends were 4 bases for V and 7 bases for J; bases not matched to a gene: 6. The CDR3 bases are TGCGCCAGCAGCAGGCCCGGGACAGGGAATTCACCCCTCCACTTT. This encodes CASSRPGTGNSPLHF.

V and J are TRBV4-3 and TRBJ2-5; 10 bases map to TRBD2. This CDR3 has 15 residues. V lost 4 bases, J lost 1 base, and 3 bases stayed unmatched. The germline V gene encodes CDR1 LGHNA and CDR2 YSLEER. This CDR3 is CASSPERGGQETQYF. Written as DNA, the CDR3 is TGCGCCAGCAGCCCCGAGCGGGGGGGCCAAGAGACCCAGTACTTC.

The CDR3: CASSSKGLANEQYF. As DNA, the CDR3 is TGTGCCAGCAGTTCGAAAGGACTAGCCAACGAGCAGTACTTC. The chain is built from TRBV27 and TRBJ2-7; 8 bases fit TRBD2. The length of the CDR3 is 14 residues. V lost 4 bases to trimming and J lost 5 bases; unmatched junction nucleotides: 7. Germline V gene lookup returns CDR1 MNHEY and CDR2 SMNVEV (reference sequence).

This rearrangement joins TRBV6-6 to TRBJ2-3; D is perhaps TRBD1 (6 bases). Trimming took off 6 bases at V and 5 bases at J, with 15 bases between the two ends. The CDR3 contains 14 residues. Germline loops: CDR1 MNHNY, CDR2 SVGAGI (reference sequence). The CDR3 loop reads CASSPVRGGDTQYF. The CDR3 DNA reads TGTGCCAGCAGCCCCGTAAGAGGGGGAGATACGCAGTATTTT.

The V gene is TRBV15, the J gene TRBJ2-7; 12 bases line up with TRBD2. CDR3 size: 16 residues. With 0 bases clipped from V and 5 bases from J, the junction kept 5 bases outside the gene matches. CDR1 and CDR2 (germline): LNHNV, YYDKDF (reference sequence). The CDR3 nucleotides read TGTGCCACCAGCAGAGATCGGCTAGCGGGGGGGCACGAGCAGTACTTC. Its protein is CATSRDRLAGGHEQYF.

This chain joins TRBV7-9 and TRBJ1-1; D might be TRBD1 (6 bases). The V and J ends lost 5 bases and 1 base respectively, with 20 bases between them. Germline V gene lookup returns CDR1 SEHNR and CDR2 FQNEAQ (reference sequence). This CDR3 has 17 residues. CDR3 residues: CASSKNRVVGGNTEAFF. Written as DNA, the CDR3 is TGTGCCAGCAGCAAAAACAGGGTCGTCGGAGGGAACACTGAAGCTTTCTTT.

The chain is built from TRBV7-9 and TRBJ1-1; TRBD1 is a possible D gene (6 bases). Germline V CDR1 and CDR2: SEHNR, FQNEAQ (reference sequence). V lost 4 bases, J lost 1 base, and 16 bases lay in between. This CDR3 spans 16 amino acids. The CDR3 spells CASSSTRLDRNTEAFF. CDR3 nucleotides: TGTGCCAGCAGCTCGACCCGCTTGGACAGGAACACTGAAGCTTTCTTT.